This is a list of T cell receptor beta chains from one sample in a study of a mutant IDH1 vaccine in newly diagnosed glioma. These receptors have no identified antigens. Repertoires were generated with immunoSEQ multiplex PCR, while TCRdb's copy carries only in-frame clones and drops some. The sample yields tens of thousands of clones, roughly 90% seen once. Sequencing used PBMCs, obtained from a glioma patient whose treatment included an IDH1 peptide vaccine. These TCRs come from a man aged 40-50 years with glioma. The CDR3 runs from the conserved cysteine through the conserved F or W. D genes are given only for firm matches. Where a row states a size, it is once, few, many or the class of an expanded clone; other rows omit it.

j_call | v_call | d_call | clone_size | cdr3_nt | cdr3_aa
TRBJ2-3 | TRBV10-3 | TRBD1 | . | TGTGCCATCAGTGGGACAGGGGTTAGCACAGATACGCAGTATTTT | CAISGTGVSTDTQYF
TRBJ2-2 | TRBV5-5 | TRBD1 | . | TGTGCCAGCAGCTTGGCAGGGGGCGCAGGCGGGGAGCTGTTTTTT | CASSLAGGAGGELFF
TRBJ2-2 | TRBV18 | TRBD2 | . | TGTGCCAGCTCACCGGCGGGAGGCTACACCGGGGAGCTGTTTTTT | CASSPAGGYTGELFF
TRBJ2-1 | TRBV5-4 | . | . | TGTGCCAGCAGCTTGGGTGGGGCCCCCTCTCCTCCTTCCTACAATGAGCAGTTCTTC | CASSLGGAPSPPSYNEQFF
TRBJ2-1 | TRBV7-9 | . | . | TGTGCCAGCAGCTTAGTCAATGAGCAGTTCTTC | CASSLVNEQFF
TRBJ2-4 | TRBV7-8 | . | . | TGTGCCAGCAGCTTCAGACAGACCGTAGCCAAAAACATTCAGTACTTC | CASSFRQTVAKNIQYF
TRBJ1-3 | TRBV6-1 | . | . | TGTGCCAGCAGTACCGGGACACCTGGAAACACCATATATTTT | CASSTGTPGNTIYF
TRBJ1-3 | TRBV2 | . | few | TGTGCCAGCAGTGCATCTCAGGCCGCCTCTGGAAACACCATATATTTT | CASSASQAASGNTIYF
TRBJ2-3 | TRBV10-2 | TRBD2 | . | TGCGCCAGCAGTAACCCCTTCGGGGGGAGGGCCGGGAGGGCAGATACGCAGTATTTT | CASSNPFGGRAGRADTQYF
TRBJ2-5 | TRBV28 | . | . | TGTGCCAGCACGCGAATAAGTAGGGCCGGGGAGACCCAGTACTTC | CASTRISRAGETQYF
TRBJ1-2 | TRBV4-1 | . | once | TGCGCCAGCAGCCAAGGGCCTTTTTCTGGGGGAGCTAACTATGGCTACACCTTC | CASSQGPFSGGANYGYTF
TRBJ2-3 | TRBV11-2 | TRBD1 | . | TGTGCCAGCAACAACAGGGGCCACACAGATACGCAGTATTTT | CASNNRGHTDTQYF
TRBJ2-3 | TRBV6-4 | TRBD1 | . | TGTGCCAGCAGTGACGGGACAGGGAGCGCAGATACGCAGTATTTT | CASSDGTGSADTQYF
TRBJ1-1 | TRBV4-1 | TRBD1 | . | TGCGCCAGCAGCCGAGATACAGGGGTCACTGAAGCTTTCTTT | CASSRDTGVTEAFF
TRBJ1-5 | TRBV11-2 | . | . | TGTGCCAGCAGCTTTAGGGACAATCAGCCCCAGCATTTT | CASSFRDNQPQHF
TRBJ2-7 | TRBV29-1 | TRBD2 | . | TGCAGCGTTGGGCAGGGCAAAGCGGGAGGGCTCGAGCAGTACTTC | CSVGQGKAGGLEQYF